A single sample gave rise to the 11 T cell receptor beta chains below, sequenced in a study of technical replicates of blood from several donors. Clones were sequenced by immunoSEQ multiplex PCR, and TCRdb holds only the in-frame ones, with some missing. Of about 75,000 clones listed, approximately 92% are singletons. Sequenced input: T cells isolated from PBMCs. The receptors here all came from a human donor in good health.

The rearrangement links TRBV9 to TRBJ2-5, with TRBD1 as a possible D gene (6 bases). CDR1 is SGDLS and CDR2 is YYNGEE in the germline V gene. V lost 4 bases to trimming and J lost 2 bases, with 15 bases between them. This CDR3 contains 15 residues. CDR3 residues: CASSQTGGKQETQYF. CDR3 nucleotide sequence: TGTGCCAGCAGCCAAACTGGGGGCAAACAAGAGACCCAGTACTTC.

In its sample, this clone was seen once. The V gene is TRBV4-1, the J gene TRBJ2-4; no clear D. Trimming left V 1 base short and J 0 bases short, with 10 bases between. CDR3 size: 16 residues. The germline gives CDR1 MGHRA, CDR2 YSYEKL. The CDR3 reads CASSQGAFSAKNIQYF. CDR3 DNA sequence: TGCGCCAGCAGCCAAGGAGCTTTTTCAGCCAAAAACATTCAGTACTTC.

The chain links TRBV18 to TRBJ1-2; D call uncertain. Looked up from germline, CDR1 is KGHSH and CDR2 is LQKENI. The ends were cut back, 2 bases at V and 8 bases at J, with 12 bases in the middle. This CDR3 has 13 amino acids. CDR3 DNA sequence: TGTGCCAGCTCACCAGAGGGCGTATACGGCTACACCTTC. Translating it yields CASSPEGVYGYTF.

CDR3 sequence reads: CASTTSGSGNEQFF. CDR3 nucleotide sequence: TGTGCCAGCACCACTAGCGGGAGTGGGAATGAGCAGTTCTTC. V gene TRBV11-2 combines with J gene TRBJ2-1, with TRBD2 identical over 11 bases. The CDR3 is made up of 14 amino acids. Unmatched junction bases numbered 6, after V lost 7 bases and J lost 7 bases. Germline V lookup: CDR1 SGHAT, CDR2 FQNNGV. Full variable domain (missing parts from reference TRBV11-2 and TRBJ2-1): EAGVAQSPRYKIIEKRQSVAFWCNPISGHATLYWYQQILGQGPKLLIQFQNNGVVDDSQLPKDRFSAERLKGVDSTLKIQPAKLEDSAVYLCASTTSGSGNEQFFGPGTRLTVL.

J is TRBJ1-1 and V is TRBV7-5. TRBV7-5 is reported as a pseudogene. The CDR3 extends over 13 amino acids. This CDR3 is CVRSFLGTGGAFF. CDR3 coding DNA: TGTGTCAGAAGCTTTTTGGGGACTGGAGGAGCTTTCTTT.

The V call is TRBV19, the J call TRBJ2-2; 9 bases are a match to TRBD2. Germline V gene lookup returns CDR1 LNHDA and CDR2 SQIVND (reference sequence). This CDR3 spans 16 amino acids. Trimming took 5 bases from V and 0 from J; bases not matched to a gene: 4. The CDR3 protein is CASSSRTSANTGELFF. CDR3 bases: TGTGCCAGTAGTTCCCGGACTAGCGCGAACACCGGGGAGCTGTTTTTT.

The V and J genes are TRBV19 and TRBJ1-2, with 8 bases that match TRBD1. Per germline, CDR1 LNHDA and CDR2 SQIVND (reference sequence). J was trimmed by 0 bases and V by 6 bases; bases with no gene match: 9. This CDR3 contains 16 residues. CDR3 residues: CASSLGQVKANYGYTF. In DNA form, the CDR3 reads TGTGCCAGTAGCCTGGGACAGGTAAAAGCTAACTATGGCTACACCTTC.

This chain uses TRBV9 with TRBJ2-1; the match to TRBD2 covers 8 bases. CDR1 is SGDLS, CDR2 YYNGEE, per germline. This CDR3 region has 16 residues. The junction had 10 bases not matched to a gene; V was cut back by 0 bases and J by 8 bases. DNA for the CDR3: TGTGCCAGCAGCGTAGGCCTCGGGACTAGAGACCATGAGCAGTTCTTC. Amino acid sequence: CASSVGLGTRDHEQFF.

This clone was seen a single time. This sequence joins TRBV7-2 and TRBJ1-1; 10 bases are a match to TRBD1. Germline values: CDR1 SGHTA, CDR2 FQGNSA. The CDR3 is made up of 16 amino acids. Losses at the gene ends were 5 bases for V and 1 base for J; bases not matched to a gene: 7. The CDR3 bases are TGTGCCAGCAGCCGCGCCTGGACAGGGGGGAACACTGAAGCTTTCTTT. It encodes CASSRAWTGGNTEAFF.

V is TRBV20-1 and J is TRBJ1-2; D remains unclear. CDR1 and CDR2 from the germline V gene are DFQATT and SNEGSKA (reference sequence). V was cut by 6 bases and J by 2 bases, with 7 bases left in between. The CDR3 consists of 11 residues. CDR3 residues: CSAQENYGYTF. In nucleotides, the CDR3 is TGCAGTGCCCAAGAGAACTATGGCTACACCTTC.

This chain joins TRBV19 and TRBJ2-5, with D possibly matching TRBD2 (5 bases). This CDR3 comprises 15 residues. The germline CDR1 and CDR2 sequences are LNHDA and SQIVND (reference sequence). V dropped 4 bases and J dropped 5 bases, with 17 bases sitting between them. Here the CDR3 DNA reads TGTGCCAGTAGTACGTGGATTCAAGGAGGTGAGACCCAGTACTTC. This gives the protein CASSTWIQGGETQYF.